This entry lists 23 T cell receptor beta chains sequenced from one sample in a study of control samples from healthy donors and cancer patients (TCRdb year 2020). Libraries were made using the immunoSEQ multiplex PCR assay. In its TCRdb copy, this immuneACCESS table keeps in-frame sequences only and misses some clones. Where compared with another copy, unresolved V genes explain less than half of these, and the others have no known cause. The sample yields about 120,000 clones; approximately 92% were counted once. 2.1% of the sample is held by the ten biggest clonotypes. Specimen: blood. All receptors come from a woman between 45 and 60 years old in good health.

This clone appeared a single time. This chain links TRBV19 with TRBJ1-4, with TRBD1 as a possible D gene (5 bases). Trimming shortened V by 4 bases and J by 7 bases, and 13 bases separated the two germline ends. The germline CDR1 and CDR2 sequences are LNHDA and SQIVND (reference sequence). The CDR3 length is 14 residues. The CDR3 sequence is CASSTPRDGEKLFF. In DNA form, the CDR3 reads TGTGCCAGTAGTACTCCCCGGGACGGTGAAAAACTGTTTTTT.

The chain is built from TRBV19 and TRBJ2-1, with D possibly TRBD1 on 5 matching bases. Germline V gene sequence: CDR1 LNHDA, CDR2 SQIVND (reference sequence). V was clipped by 6 bases and J by 0 bases, with 12 bases between them. The CDR3 spans 15 residues. CDR3 bases: TGTGCCAGTAGGTTAGACAGAAGCTCCTACAATGAGCAGTTCTTC. Translated: CASRLDRSSYNEQFF.

Remarks on this clone: Other DNA sequences from this sample encode an identical CDR3 as well. The chain is built from TRBV27 and TRBJ1-1; no reliable D call. V gave up 3 bases and J gave up 5 bases, with 10 bases separating them. The germline V gene has CDR1 MNHEY and CDR2 SMNVEV (reference sequence). The CDR3 is made up of 13 amino acids. In DNA, the CDR3 is TGTGCCAGCAGTTTTCCGGGAGGAACTGAAGCTTTCTTT. The encoded protein is CASSFPGGTEAFF.

This chain uses TRBV12-5 with TRBJ2-2; the D is unclear. With 4 bases removed from V and 6 bases from J, the gap between germline ends came to 6 bases. This CDR3 comprises 12 residues. The germline gives CDR1 LGHNT, CDR2 FRNRAP. The CDR3 is CASGSDPGELFF. CDR3 bases: TGTGCTAGTGGTTCTGATCCCGGGGAGCTGTTTTTT.

This clone was counted a single time. This chain connects TRBV6-5 to TRBJ2-7; TRBD2 agrees at 8 bases. The V gene's germline CDR1 is MNHEY and CDR2 SVGAGI. The CDR3 runs to 13 residues. The junction had 10 bases not matched to a gene; V was cut back by 9 bases and J by 6 bases. For the CDR3, the DNA is TGTGCCAGTAGAGCGGGAGACTACGGCGAGCAGTACTTC. Translation gives CASRAGDYGEQYF.

The chain recombines TRBV14 with TRBJ2-3; 10 bases line up with TRBD2. V lost 4 bases, J lost 3 bases, and 7 bases stayed unmatched. The V gene's germline CDR1 is SGHDN and CDR2 FVKESK. This CDR3 is 16 amino acids long. The CDR3 region has the DNA TGTGCCAGCAGCCCTTTTCGGACTAGCGGAACAGATACGCAGTATTTT. It specifies CASSPFRTSGTDTQYF.

V gene TRBV18 combines with J gene TRBJ1-1; no reliable D call. Germline V gene lookup returns CDR1 KGHSH and CDR2 LQKENI. This CDR3 is built from 15 residues. Between the trimmed V and J ends, which lost 3 bases and 5 bases, there was a span of 16 bases. CDR3 in DNA: TGTGCCAGCTCACCCCGAAATCTGGGTGGAACTGAAGCTTTCTTT. Its translation: CASSPRNLGGTEAFF.

The chain employs TRBV4-1 and TRBJ2-3; D is tentatively TRBD1 or TRBD2 (6 bases each). This CDR3 has 15 amino acids. Germline values: CDR1 MGHRA, CDR2 YSYEKL. V was cut by 2 bases and J by 3 bases, with 12 bases left in between. CDR3 bases: TGCGCCAGCAGCCAACGTCTAGGGGGGACAGATACGCAGTATTTT. Encoded protein: CASSQRLGGTDTQYF.

This clone appeared once. At one end the junction does not follow the germline gene, possibly because of a read error. This chain links TRBV25-1 with TRBJ2-1, with 9 nucleotides matching TRBD1. The CDR3 is 13 amino acids. Per germline, CDR1 MGHDK and CDR2 SYGVNS. CDR3 amino acids: CASSELADRGRIF. The CDR3, as DNA: TGTGCCAGCAGTGAACTCGCGGACAGGGGACGTATCTTC.

This rearrangement joins TRBV6-5 to TRBJ2-1; possibly TRBD1 for D (5 bases). The length of the CDR3 is 13 residues. V gave up 6 bases and J gave up 7 bases, with 13 bases separating them. The germline gives CDR1 MNHEY, CDR2 SVGAGI. As DNA, the CDR3 is TGTGCCAGCAGACCAGGGAATCCAAATGAGCAGTTCTTC. Amino acid sequence: CASRPGNPNEQFF.

In this sample, this clone turned up a few times. The CDR3 DNA reads TGTGCCAGCAGTGACACACTAGCGGGTCCCACAGATACGCAGTATTTT. Translating it yields CASSDTLAGPTDTQYF. The V gene is TRBV6-4, the J gene TRBJ2-3, with 9 bases aligning to TRBD2. The CDR3 consists of 16 residues. V lost 2 bases, J lost 2 bases, and 5 bases stayed unmatched. Germline V gene lookup returns CDR1 MRHNA and CDR2 SNTAGT.

As to this clone: This CDR3 is also generated by other DNA sequences in the sample. The chain uses TRBV5-1 and TRBJ2-5; D ambiguous. Trimming stripped 0 bases from V and 3 bases from J, with 0 bases between. The CDR3 spans 11 residues. In germline, CDR1 is SGHRS, CDR2 YFSETQ. The CDR3 DNA reads TGCGCCAGCAGCTTGGAAGAGACCCAGTACTTC. Amino acid sequence: CASSLEETQYF.

This clone is a singleton in its sample. The V and J genes are TRBV9 and TRBJ2-3, with D perhaps being TRBD1 or TRBD2 (5 bases each). The V end lost 0 bases, the J end lost 0 bases, and 11 bases lay between the germline ends. Germline CDR1 is SGDLS and CDR2 is YYNGEE. The CDR3 contains 16 residues. The CDR3 region is CASSVGHEGSTDTQYF. CDR3 nucleotide sequence: TGTGCCAGCAGCGTAGGTCATGAGGGGAGCACAGATACGCAGTATTTT.

The chain couples TRBV7-8 to TRBJ1-1; 7 bases agree with TRBD1. This CDR3 contains 15 residues. Trimming took 5 bases from V and 0 from J; bases not matched to a gene: 6. Germline V CDR1 and CDR2: SGHVS, FQNEAQ. CDR3 in amino acids: CASSPPRGMNTEAFF. The CDR3 coding sequence is TGTGCCAGCAGCCCCCCCAGGGGGATGAACACTGAAGCTTTCTTT.

The chain employs TRBV28 and TRBJ2-7; a weak D match, TRBD1 (6 bases). With 5 bases removed from V and 1 base from J, the gap between germline ends came to 15 bases. CDR3 size: 15 residues. From germline, CDR1 is MDHEN and CDR2 SYDVKM. The CDR3 here is CASSGVGTGSYEQYF. The DNA for the CDR3 is TGTGCCAGCAGTGGGGTCGGAACAGGGTCCTACGAGCAGTACTTC.

The rearrangement joins TRBV6-5 to TRBJ1-6; 8 bases are shared with TRBD1. The V gene end was trimmed by 7 bases and the J gene end by 7 bases; junction bases not matched to a gene: 9. This CDR3 spans 15 amino acids. Germline loops: CDR1 MNHEY, CDR2 SVGAGI. CDR3 sequence: CASKKDRGINSPLHF. DNA of the CDR3: TGTGCCAGCAAGAAAGACAGGGGTATCAATTCACCCCTCCACTTT.

The chain employs TRBV12-5 and TRBJ1-1; 7 bases are shared with TRBD1. J lost 9 bases, V lost 0 bases, and 4 bases had no gene match. CDR3 length: 13 amino acids. Germline CDR1 LGHNT, CDR2 FRNRAP. The CDR3, as DNA: TGTGCTAGTGGTTTGGTCTCAGGGGGTAAAGCTTTCTTT. Translation: CASGLVSGGKAFF.

The chain carries TRBV25-1 and TRBJ1-2; 7 bases map to TRBD1. Per germline, CDR1 MGHDK and CDR2 SYGVNS. V gave up 7 bases and J gave up 4 bases; unmatched junction bases: 12. This CDR3 spans 15 amino acids. CDR3 sequence reads: CASTPSGGGSYGYTF. CDR3 DNA sequence: TGTGCCAGCACCCCCTCGGGAGGGGGCAGCTATGGCTACACCTTC.

The V call is TRBV30, the J call TRBJ2-1, with 11 bases identical to TRBD2. The V gene's germline CDR1 is GTSNPN and CDR2 SVGIG (reference sequence). The CDR3 extends over 13 amino acids. Germline trimming cut 3 bases from V and 9 bases from J; bases unmatched to any gene: 4. DNA of the CDR3: TGTGCCTGGAGACTAGCGGGAGAACTTGAGCAGTTCTTC. Protein sequence: CAWRLAGELEQFF.

V gene TRBV19 combines with J gene TRBJ1-1; no clear D. Trimming took off 8 bases at V and 1 base at J, with 8 bases between the two ends. The CDR3 runs 12 residues. Per the germline V gene, CDR1 is LNHDA and CDR2 is SQIVND (reference sequence). CDR3 sequence (DNA): TGTGCCAGTCGATGGGGGAACACTGAAGCTTTCTTT. Protein: CASRWGNTEAFF.

This chain joins TRBV5-3 and TRBJ2-7; D may be TRBD2 (8 bases). TRBV5-3 is assigned to the ORF class and has an uncertain function. Trimming took off 8 bases at V and 2 bases at J, with 17 bases between the two ends. This CDR3 is 14 amino acids long. Here the CDR3 reads CARIAGQRTYEQYF. The CDR3 nucleotides read TGTGCCAGGATAGCGGGACAGAGGACCTACGAGCAGTACTTC.

The chain combines TRBV7-8 with TRBJ1-6; the D is unclear. Trimming took off 3 bases at V and 2 bases at J, with 14 bases between the two ends. Looked up from germline, CDR1 is SGHVS and CDR2 is FQNEAQ. This CDR3 is built from 17 residues. CDR3 residues: CASSFSSRPAYNSPLHF. The CDR3 bases are TGTGCCAGCAGCTTTTCGTCGAGACCCGCCTATAATTCACCCCTCCACTTT.

This chain links TRBV27 with TRBJ2-5; D perhaps matches TRBD2 (6 bases). The CDR3 is made up of 15 amino acids. CDR1 and CDR2 from the germline V gene are MNHEY and SMNVEV (reference sequence). Trimming removed 3 bases at V and 4 bases at J, with 15 bases between. The CDR3 spells CASSFAGFGGETQYF. The CDR3 nucleotides read TGTGCCAGCAGTTTTGCGGGGTTCGGCGGAGAGACCCAGTACTTC.